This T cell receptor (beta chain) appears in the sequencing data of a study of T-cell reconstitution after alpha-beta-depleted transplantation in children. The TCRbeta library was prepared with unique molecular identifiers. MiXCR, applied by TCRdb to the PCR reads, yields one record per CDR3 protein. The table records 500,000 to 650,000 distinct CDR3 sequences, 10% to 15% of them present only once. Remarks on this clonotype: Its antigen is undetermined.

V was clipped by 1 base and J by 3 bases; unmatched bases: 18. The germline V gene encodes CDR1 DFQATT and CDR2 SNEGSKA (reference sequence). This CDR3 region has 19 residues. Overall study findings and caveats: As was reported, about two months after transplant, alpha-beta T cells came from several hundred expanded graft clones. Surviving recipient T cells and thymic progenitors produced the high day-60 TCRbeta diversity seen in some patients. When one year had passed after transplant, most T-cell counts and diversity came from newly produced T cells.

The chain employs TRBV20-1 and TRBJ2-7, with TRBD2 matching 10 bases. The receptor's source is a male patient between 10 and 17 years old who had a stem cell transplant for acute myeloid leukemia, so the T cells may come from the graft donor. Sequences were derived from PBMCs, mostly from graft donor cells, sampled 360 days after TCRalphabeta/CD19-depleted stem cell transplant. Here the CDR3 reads CSARGSDRKGLAAVYEQYF. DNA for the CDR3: TGCAGTGCTAGAGGGTCGGACAGAAAAGGACTAGCGGCCGTCTACGAGCAGTACTTC.